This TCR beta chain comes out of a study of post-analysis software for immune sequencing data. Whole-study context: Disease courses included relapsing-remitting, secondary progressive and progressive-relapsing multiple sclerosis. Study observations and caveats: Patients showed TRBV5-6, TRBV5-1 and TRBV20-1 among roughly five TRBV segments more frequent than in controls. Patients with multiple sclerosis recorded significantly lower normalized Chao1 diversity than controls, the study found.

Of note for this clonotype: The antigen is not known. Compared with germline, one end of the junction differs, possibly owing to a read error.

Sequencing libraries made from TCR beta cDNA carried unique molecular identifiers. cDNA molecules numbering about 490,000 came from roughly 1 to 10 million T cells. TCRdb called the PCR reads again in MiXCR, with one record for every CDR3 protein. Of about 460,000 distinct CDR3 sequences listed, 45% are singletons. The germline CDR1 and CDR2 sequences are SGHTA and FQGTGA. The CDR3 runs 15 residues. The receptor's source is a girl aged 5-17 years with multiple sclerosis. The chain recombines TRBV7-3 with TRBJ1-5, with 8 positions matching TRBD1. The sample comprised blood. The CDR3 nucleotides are TGTGCCAGCAGCTTAGGGACAGGTAGCGATCAGCCCCAGCATTTT. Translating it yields CASSLGTGSDQPQHF.